Listed below are T cell receptor beta chains from one sample, sequenced in a study of blood T cell repertoires in COVID-19. Sequencing was performed with immunoSEQ multiplex PCR; in TCRdb, only in-frame clones are kept and a portion is missing. The sample consists of around 150,000 clones, 70% to 90% of them appearing once. Specimen: peripheral blood. These receptors were collected from a human donor in a cohort sampled during active COVID-19. The CDR3 runs from the conserved cysteine through the conserved F or W. The order of the fields is clone size, D gene, J gene, V gene, CDR3 protein. D genes are given only for firm matches. Size tells how often a clone was seen (once, few, many) or the class of an expanded clone, and some rows leave it out.

clone size: NA
D gene: NA
J gene: TRBJ1-2
V gene: TRBV6-2/TRBV6-3
CDR3 protein: CASSFTRGTGYGYTF

clone size: NA
D gene: TRBD1
J gene: TRBJ1-1
V gene: TRBV12-3/TRBV12-4
CDR3 protein: CASSWRQGSEAFF

clone size: NA
D gene: TRBD2
J gene: TRBJ2-3
V gene: TRBV9
CDR3 protein: CASSVEAGGPTDTQYF

clone size: once
D gene: NA
J gene: TRBJ2-3
V gene: TRBV6-2/TRBV6-3
CDR3 protein: CASSYRLATDTQYF

clone size: NA
D gene: TRBD1
J gene: TRBJ1-2
V gene: TRBV5-1
CDR3 protein: CASQGQEGYGYTF

clone size: NA
D gene: NA
J gene: TRBJ1-2
V gene: TRBV20-1
CDR3 protein: CSARVGFGYTF

clone size: NA
D gene: TRBD2
J gene: TRBJ2-3
V gene: TRBV12-5
CDR3 protein: CASGLAGTTQYF

clone size: NA
D gene: NA
J gene: TRBJ2-7
V gene: TRBV6-2/TRBV6-3
CDR3 protein: CASSQARNEQYF

clone size: NA
D gene: TRBD1
J gene: TRBJ2-1
V gene: TRBV10-3
CDR3 protein: CAISESEGQGNEQFF

clone size: NA
D gene: NA
J gene: TRBJ1-2
V gene: TRBV7-9
CDR3 protein: CASSSGDNYGYTF

clone size: NA
D gene: TRBD1
J gene: TRBJ2-7
V gene: TRBV4-3
CDR3 protein: CASSQDRGREQYF

clone size: NA
D gene: TRBD1
J gene: TRBJ1-2
V gene: TRBV5-1
CDR3 protein: CASWDRIYGYTF

clone size: NA
D gene: NA
J gene: TRBJ2-7
V gene: TRBV11-2
CDR3 protein: CASSLASDYEQYF

clone size: NA
D gene: TRBD1
J gene: TRBJ1-2
V gene: TRBV6-6
CDR3 protein: CASSYPWTGTAYGYTF

clone size: NA
D gene: NA
J gene: TRBJ2-3
V gene: TRBV6-6
CDR3 protein: CASSYYLAPDTQYF

clone size: NA
D gene: TRBD2
J gene: TRBJ2-5
V gene: TRBV2
CDR3 protein: CASSGWGTSGGGGETQYF

clone size: NA
D gene: TRBD1
J gene: TRBJ1-1
V gene: TRBV11-2
CDR3 protein: CASSLYRGANTEAFF

clone size: NA
D gene: NA
J gene: TRBJ1-1
V gene: TRBV15
CDR3 protein: CATSPKGQRLPEAFF

clone size: NA
D gene: NA
J gene: TRBJ2-3
V gene: TRBV2
CDR3 protein: CASSGLTSLPSTDTQYF

clone size: NA
D gene: TRBD2
J gene: TRBJ2-2
V gene: TRBV30
CDR3 protein: CARQAGRADTGELFF

clone size: once
D gene: NA
J gene: TRBJ2-7
V gene: TRBV7-2
CDR3 protein: CASSQGQPQGYEQYF

clone size: NA
D gene: TRBD1
J gene: TRBJ2-7
V gene: TRBV6-2/TRBV6-3
CDR3 protein: CASSRNRDRGKYF

clone size: NA
D gene: NA
J gene: TRBJ1-3
V gene: TRBV27
CDR3 protein: CASIGGGNTIYF

clone size: NA
D gene: NA
J gene: TRBJ2-1
V gene: TRBV29-1
CDR3 protein: CSAEGGGSYNEQFF

clone size: NA
D gene: NA
J gene: TRBJ2-7
V gene: TRBV7-9
CDR3 protein: CASSFADEQYF

clone size: NA
D gene: NA
J gene: TRBJ2-3
V gene: TRBV6-1
CDR3 protein: CASSEKTARSTDTQYF

clone size: NA
D gene: NA
J gene: TRBJ2-4
V gene: TRBV19
CDR3 protein: CASSIGSKAKNIQYF

clone size: NA
D gene: TRBD2
J gene: TRBJ2-1
V gene: TRBV29-1
CDR3 protein: CSVAGTSGRALSNEQFF

clone size: NA
D gene: TRBD2
J gene: TRBJ2-1
V gene: TRBV3-1/TRBV3-2
CDR3 protein: CASSQPTRLAGRSYNEQFF

clone size: NA
D gene: NA
J gene: TRBJ2-1
V gene: TRBV1
CDR3 protein: CTSSRASGGRNEQFF

clone size: NA
D gene: NA
J gene: TRBJ1-4
V gene: TRBV6-6
CDR3 protein: CASIYGRGGEKLFF

clone size: NA
D gene: TRBD2
J gene: TRBJ2-3
V gene: TRBV4-3
CDR3 protein: CASSQVAGEGNTQYF

clone size: NA
D gene: TRBD2
J gene: TRBJ2-1
V gene: TRBV5-6
CDR3 protein: CASIPGLVNNEQFF

clone size: NA
D gene: NA
J gene: TRBJ2-4
V gene: TRBV19
CDR3 protein: CASSIDRLGRVEIKNIQYF

clone size: NA
D gene: TRBD1
J gene: TRBJ1-5
V gene: TRBV18
CDR3 protein: CASDSTGNQPQHF

clone size: NA
D gene: TRBD1
J gene: TRBJ1-1
V gene: TRBV3-1/TRBV3-2
CDR3 protein: CASRYRDRNTEAFF

clone size: NA
D gene: TRBD2
J gene: TRBJ2-1
V gene: TRBV18
CDR3 protein: CASSPRTLAGVRDEQFF

clone size: NA
D gene: TRBD1
J gene: TRBJ1-2
V gene: TRBV6-5
CDR3 protein: CASTPGQVHGYTF

clone size: NA
D gene: NA
J gene: TRBJ1-1
V gene: TRBV19
CDR3 protein: CASRTAGFGTEAFF

clone size: NA
D gene: NA
J gene: TRBJ1-2
V gene: TRBV11-2
CDR3 protein: CASSRTTGFNYGYTF

clone size: NA
D gene: TRBD1
J gene: TRBJ2-1
V gene: TRBV9
CDR3 protein: CASSVGTGGMYEQFF